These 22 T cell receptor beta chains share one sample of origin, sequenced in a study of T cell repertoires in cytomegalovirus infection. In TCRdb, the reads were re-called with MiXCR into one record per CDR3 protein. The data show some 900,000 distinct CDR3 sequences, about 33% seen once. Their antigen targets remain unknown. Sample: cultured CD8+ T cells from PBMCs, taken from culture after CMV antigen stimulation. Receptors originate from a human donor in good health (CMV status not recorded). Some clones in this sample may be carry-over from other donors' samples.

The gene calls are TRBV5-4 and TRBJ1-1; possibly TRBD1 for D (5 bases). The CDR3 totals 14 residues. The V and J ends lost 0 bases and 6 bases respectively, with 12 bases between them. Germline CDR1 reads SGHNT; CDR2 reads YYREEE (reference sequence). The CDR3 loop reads CASSLAPSGPEAFF. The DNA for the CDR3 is TGTGCCAGCAGCTTGGCACCTTCGGGGCCTGAAGCTTTCTTT.

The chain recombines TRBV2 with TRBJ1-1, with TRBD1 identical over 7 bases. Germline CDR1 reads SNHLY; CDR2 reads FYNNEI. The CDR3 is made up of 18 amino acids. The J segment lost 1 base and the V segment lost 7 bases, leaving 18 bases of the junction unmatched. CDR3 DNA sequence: TGTGCCAGCATCGATCAGGGGGTCCCGTCCGCCCGGAACACTGAAGCTTTCTTT. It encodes CASIDQGVPSARNTEAFF. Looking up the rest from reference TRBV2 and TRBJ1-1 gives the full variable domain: EPEVTQTPSHQVTQMGQEVILRCVPISNHLYFYWYRQILGQKVEFLVSFYNNEISEKSEIFDDQFSVERPDGSNFTLKIRSTKLEDSAMYFCASIDQGVPSARNTEAFFGQGTRLTVV.

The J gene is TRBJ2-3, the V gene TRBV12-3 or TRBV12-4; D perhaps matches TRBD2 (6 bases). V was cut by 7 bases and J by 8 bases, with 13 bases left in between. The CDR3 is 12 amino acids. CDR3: CASTGLGGTQYF. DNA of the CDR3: TGTGCCAGCACCGGACTGGGAGGTACGCAGTATTTT.

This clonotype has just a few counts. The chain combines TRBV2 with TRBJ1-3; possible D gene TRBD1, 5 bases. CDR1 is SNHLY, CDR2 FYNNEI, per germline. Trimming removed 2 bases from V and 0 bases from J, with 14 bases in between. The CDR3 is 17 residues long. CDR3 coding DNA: TGTGCCAGCAGTGAATACGGGGCCACAAGCTCTGGAAACACCATATATTTT. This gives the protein CASSEYGATSSGNTIYF.

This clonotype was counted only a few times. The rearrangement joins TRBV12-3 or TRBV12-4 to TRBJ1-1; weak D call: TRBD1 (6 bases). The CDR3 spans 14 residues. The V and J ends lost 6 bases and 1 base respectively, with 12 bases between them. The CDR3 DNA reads TGTGCCAGCAGGGCAGGGGTGGCGAACACTGAAGCTTTCTTT. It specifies CASRAGVANTEAFF.

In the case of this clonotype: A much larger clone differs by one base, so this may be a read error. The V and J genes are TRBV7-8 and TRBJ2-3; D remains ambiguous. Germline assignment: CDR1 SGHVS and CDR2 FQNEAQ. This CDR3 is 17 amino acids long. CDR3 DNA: TGTGCCAGCAGTCTCATAGACCGTAGGGAAACGGCAGATATGCAGTATTTT. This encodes CASSLIDRRETADMQYF. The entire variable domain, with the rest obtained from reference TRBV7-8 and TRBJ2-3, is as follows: GAGVSQSPRYKVAKRGQDVALRCDPISGHVSLFWYQQALGQGPEFLTYFQNEAQLDKSGLPSDRFFAERPEGSVSTLKIQRTQQEDSAVYLCASSLIDRRETADMQYFGPGTRLTVL.

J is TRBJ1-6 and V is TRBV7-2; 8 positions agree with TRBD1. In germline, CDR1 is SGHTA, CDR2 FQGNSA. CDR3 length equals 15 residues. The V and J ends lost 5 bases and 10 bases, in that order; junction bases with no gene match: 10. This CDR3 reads CASSPRTDRGSPLHF. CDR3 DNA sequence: TGTGCCAGCAGCCCTAGGACAGACAGGGGATCACCCCTCCACTTT.

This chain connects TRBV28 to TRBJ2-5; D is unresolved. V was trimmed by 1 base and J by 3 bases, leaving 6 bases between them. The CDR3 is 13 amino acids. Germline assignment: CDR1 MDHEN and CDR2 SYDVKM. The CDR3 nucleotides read TGTGCCAGCAGTTTATCCGGCAAAGAGACCCAGTACTTC. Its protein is CASSLSGKETQYF.

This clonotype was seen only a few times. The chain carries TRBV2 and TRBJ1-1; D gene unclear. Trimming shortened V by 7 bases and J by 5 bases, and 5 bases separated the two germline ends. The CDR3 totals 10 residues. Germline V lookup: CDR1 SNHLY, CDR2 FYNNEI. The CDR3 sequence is CASIDTEAFF. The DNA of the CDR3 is TGTGCCAGCATCGATACTGAAGCTTTCTTT. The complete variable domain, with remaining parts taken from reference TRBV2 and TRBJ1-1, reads EPEVTQTPSHQVTQMGQEVILRCVPISNHLYFYWYRQILGQKVEFLVSFYNNEISEKSEIFDDQFSVERPDGSNFTLKIRSTKLEDSAMYFCASIDTEAFFGQGTRLTVV.

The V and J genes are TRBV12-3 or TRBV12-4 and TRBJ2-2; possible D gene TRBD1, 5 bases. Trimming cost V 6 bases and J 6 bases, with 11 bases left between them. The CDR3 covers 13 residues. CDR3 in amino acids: CASSQTVPGELFF. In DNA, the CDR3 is TGTGCCAGCAGCCAGACAGTCCCCGGGGAGCTGTTTTTT.

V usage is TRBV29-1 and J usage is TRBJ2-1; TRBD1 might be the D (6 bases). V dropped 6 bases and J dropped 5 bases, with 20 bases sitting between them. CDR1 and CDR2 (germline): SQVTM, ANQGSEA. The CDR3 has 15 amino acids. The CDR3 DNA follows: TGCAGCGTAGAAACGGGACACCGGATGGACAATGAGCAGTTCTTC. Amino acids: CSVETGHRMDNEQFF.

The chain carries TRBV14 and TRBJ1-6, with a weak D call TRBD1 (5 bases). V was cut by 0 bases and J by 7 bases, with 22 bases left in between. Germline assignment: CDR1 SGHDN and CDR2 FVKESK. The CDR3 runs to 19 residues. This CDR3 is CASSQEWRARVGANSPLHF. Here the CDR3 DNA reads TGTGCCAGCAGCCAAGAGTGGAGGGCCAGGGTTGGGGCGAATTCACCCCTCCACTTT.

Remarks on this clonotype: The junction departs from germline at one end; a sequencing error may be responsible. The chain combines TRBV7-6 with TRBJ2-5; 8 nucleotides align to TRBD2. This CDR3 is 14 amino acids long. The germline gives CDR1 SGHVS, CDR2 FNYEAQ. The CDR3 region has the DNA TGTGCTAGCAGCTACGGGGGGGGGAGACAGACCCAGTACTTC. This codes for CASSYGGGRQTQYF.

The DNA for the CDR3 is TGTGCCAGCAGTCGAAAGGACCGAGTTCAAGCGAACACCGGGGAGCTGTTTTTT. It is translated as CASSRKDRVQANTGELFF. This chain uses TRBV12-3 or TRBV12-4 with TRBJ2-2; D unresolved. The CDR3 loop spans 18 amino acids. Trimming cost V 5 bases and J 0 bases, with 19 bases left between them.

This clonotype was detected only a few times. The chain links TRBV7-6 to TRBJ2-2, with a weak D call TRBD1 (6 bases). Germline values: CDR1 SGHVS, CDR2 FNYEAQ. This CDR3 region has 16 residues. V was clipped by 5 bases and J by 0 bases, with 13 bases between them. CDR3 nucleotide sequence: TGTGCCAGCAGCCCACAGGGTTATTCGAACACCGGGGAGCTGTTTTTT. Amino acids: CASSPQGYSNTGELFF. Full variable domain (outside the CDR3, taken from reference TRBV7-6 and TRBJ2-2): GAGVSQSPRYKVTKRGQDVALRCDPISGHVSLYWYRQALGQGPEFLTYFNYEAQQDKSGLPNDRFSAERPEGSISTLTIQRTEQRDSAMYRCASSPQGYSNTGELFFGEGSRLTVL.

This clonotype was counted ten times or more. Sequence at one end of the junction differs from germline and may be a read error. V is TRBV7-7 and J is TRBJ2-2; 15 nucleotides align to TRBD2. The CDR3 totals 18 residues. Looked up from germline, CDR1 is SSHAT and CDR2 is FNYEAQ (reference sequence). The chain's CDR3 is CASSSGLAGGRRTGELFF. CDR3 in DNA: TGTGCTAGCAGCTCGGGACTAGCGGGGGGCCGGAGAACCGGGGAGCTGTTTTTT.

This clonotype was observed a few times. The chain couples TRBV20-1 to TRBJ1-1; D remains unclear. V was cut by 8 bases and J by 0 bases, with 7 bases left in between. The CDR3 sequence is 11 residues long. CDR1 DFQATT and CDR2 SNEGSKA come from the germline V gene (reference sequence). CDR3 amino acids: CSPELNTEAFF. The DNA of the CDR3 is TGCAGTCCTGAATTGAACACTGAAGCTTTCTTT.

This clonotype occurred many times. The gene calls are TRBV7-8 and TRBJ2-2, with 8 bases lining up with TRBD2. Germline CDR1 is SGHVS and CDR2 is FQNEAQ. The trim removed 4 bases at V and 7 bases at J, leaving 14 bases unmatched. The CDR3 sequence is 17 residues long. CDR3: CASSSWGTGGPGGELFF. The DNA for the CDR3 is TGTGCCAGCAGCTCCTGGGGGACGGGGGGGCCAGGCGGGGAGCTGTTTTTT.

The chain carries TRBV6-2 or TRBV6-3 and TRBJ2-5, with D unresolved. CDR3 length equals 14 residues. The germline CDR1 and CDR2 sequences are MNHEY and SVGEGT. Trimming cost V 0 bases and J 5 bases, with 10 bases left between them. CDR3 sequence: CASSYSVYGETQYF. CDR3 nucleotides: TGTGCCAGCAGTTACTCGGTCTACGGGGAGACCCAGTACTTC.

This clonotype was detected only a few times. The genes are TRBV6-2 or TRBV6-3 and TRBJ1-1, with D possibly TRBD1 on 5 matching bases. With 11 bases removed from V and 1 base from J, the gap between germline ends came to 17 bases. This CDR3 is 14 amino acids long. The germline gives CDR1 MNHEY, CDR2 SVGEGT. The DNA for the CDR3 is TGTGCCTCCCGGATCGACAGTTGGAACACTGAAGCTTTCTTT. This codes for CASRIDSWNTEAFF.

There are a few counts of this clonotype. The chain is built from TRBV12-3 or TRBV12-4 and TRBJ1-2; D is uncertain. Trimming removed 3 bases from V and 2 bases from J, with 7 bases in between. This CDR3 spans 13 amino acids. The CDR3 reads CASSLFPNYGYTF. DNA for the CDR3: TGTGCCAGCAGTTTGTTCCCGAACTATGGCTACACCTTC.

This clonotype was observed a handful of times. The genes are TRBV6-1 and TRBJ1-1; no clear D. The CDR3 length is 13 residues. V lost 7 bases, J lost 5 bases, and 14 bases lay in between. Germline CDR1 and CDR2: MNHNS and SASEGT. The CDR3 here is CASTSQIRTEAFF. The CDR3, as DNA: TGTGCCAGCACCTCCCAAATAAGGACTGAAGCTTTCTTT.